This entry lists 7 T cell receptor beta chains sequenced from one sample in a study of tumor-infiltrating lymphocytes in oesophageal squamous cell carcinoma (dated by TCRdb to about 2016). Libraries were constructed by PCR. The reads were generated on an Illumina HiSeq 2000. The public reads were quality trimmed at Q25 with fastp and then assembled into clones with MiXCR by TCRdb, keeping productive beta chains. Rows are combined by CDR3 protein, so each entry shows the most common genes and DNA. This sample gives over 10,000 distinct CDR3 sequences in total; around 50% of them show up just once. In total, the top ten clones hold around 40% of the sample. Material: esophageal tumor tissue. Receptor source: a female donor with esophageal squamous cell carcinoma.

The chain couples TRBV12-3 or TRBV12-4 to TRBJ2-3, with 7 bases identical to TRBD1. Gene TRBJ2-1 matches the end of the DNA better, so the J call may be wrong. This CDR3 has 15 amino acids. CDR3 in amino acids: CASSLYGTAANEQFF. The CDR3 DNA follows: TGTGCCAGCAGTTTATATGGGACAGCCGCGAACGAGCAGTTCTTC.

J is TRBJ1-2 and V is TRBV10-3; 9 bases line up with TRBD1. In germline, CDR1 is ENHRY, CDR2 SYGVKD. The J segment lost 4 bases and the V segment lost 4 bases, leaving 4 bases of the junction unmatched. The CDR3 covers 14 residues. The CDR3 sequence is CAISGGQGFYGYTF. As DNA, the CDR3 is TGTGCCATCAGTGGAGGACAGGGGTTCTATGGCTACACCTTC.

This clonotype appeared many times. The rearrangement links TRBV7-8 to TRBJ2-1; 9 bases map to TRBD1. Trimming cost V 2 bases and J 5 bases; bases outside gene matches: 7. CDR1 is SGHVS and CDR2 is FQNEAQ in the germline V gene. This CDR3 has 16 amino acids. For the CDR3, the DNA is TGTGCCAGCAGCTTAAGGGGGACAGGGATCAACAATGAGCAGTTCTTC. Translating it yields CASSLRGTGINNEQFF.

V and J are TRBV7-8 and TRBJ2-5; tentatively, D is TRBD2 (6 bases). Gene TRBJ2-1 matches the end of the DNA better, so the J call may be wrong. The CDR3 runs to 15 residues. Germline lookup yields CDR1 SGHVS and CDR2 FQNEAQ. The CDR3 reads CASSLVTSPYNEQFF. CDR3 nucleotide sequence: TGTGCCAGCAGCTTAGTGACTAGTCCCTACAATGAGCAGTTCTTC.

This chain joins TRBV7-9 and TRBJ2-3; a weak D match, TRBD1 (5 bases). Between the trimmed V and J ends, which lost 1 base and 1 base, there was a span of 12 bases. The CDR3 has 16 residues. CDR1 is SEHNR and CDR2 is FQNEAQ in the germline V gene (reference sequence). CDR3 in DNA: TGTGCCAGCAGCTTAGAGAGCAGGGTAGGCACAGATACGCAGTATTTT. Amino acids: CASSLESRVGTDTQYF.

The chain joins TRBV9 to TRBJ1-1; no definite D call. Germline V gene lookup returns CDR1 SGDLS and CDR2 YYNGEE. The CDR3 loop spans 13 amino acids. The V gene lost 0 bases and the J gene lost 6 bases, with 9 bases spanning the gap. The CDR3 spells CASSVGTAAEAFF. CDR3 DNA: TGTGCCAGCAGCGTAGGAACAGCCGCTGAAGCTTTCTTT.

The V call is TRBV7-3, the J call TRBJ1-1; TRBD1 might be the D (6 bases). The DNA matches TRBJ2-2 better at its end, which makes the J call doubtful. The length of the CDR3 is 15 residues. Germline lookup yields CDR1 SGHTA and CDR2 FQGTGA. This chain's CDR3 is CASSEQGPNTGELFF. CDR3 nucleotides: TGTGCCAGCAGTGAACAGGGTCCGAACACCGGGGAGCTGTTTTTT.